This T cell receptor (beta chain) comes out of a study of blood T cells in healthy people across ages. Study results and caveats: Naive CD4+ cells and diversity were both higher in long-lived donors than in aged donors.

Healthy Caucasian individuals from Russia aged roughly 6 to 90 were enrolled as donors. Drawing of peripheral blood yielded about 10 milliliters from each donor. Extractions gave at least 5 micrograms of total RNA per sample. A second about 7 to 12 cycle PCR used barcoded and J-beta primers. From the 5' RACE reads, TCRdb called clonotypes with MiXCR, one entry per CDR3 protein. Seen here are about a million distinct CDR3 sequences, about 51% observed once, and the top ten hold 20% to 25%. This clonotype was found a few times. Its antigen remains unknown. The clonotype originates from a woman aged 55-70 years in good health. The specimen sequenced was blood.

The CDR3 spells CASSSHAGRTKFEAFF. DNA for the CDR3: TGCGCCAGCAGCTCCCACGCGGGACGGACCAAGTTTGAAGCTTTCTTT. The J gene is TRBJ1-1, the V gene TRBV5-1; tentative D call: TRBD1 (5 bases). The CDR3 sequence is 16 residues long. Looked up from germline, CDR1 is SGHRS and CDR2 is YFSETQ. The germline V and J ends were trimmed by 3 bases and 7 bases, with 22 bases remaining between them.